These T cell receptor beta chains were read from a single sample in a study of cytomegalovirus exposure and HLA in healthy donors. Sequencing was performed with immunoSEQ multiplex PCR; in TCRdb, only in-frame clones are kept and a portion is missing. The sample has around 61,000 clones, 92% seen once; the top ten hold under 5.5%. Sequenced material: PBMCs. The receptors come from a man aged 18 to 30 in good health and CMV-seropositive. The CDR3 runs from the conserved cysteine through the conserved F or W. Fields, in order: CDR3 DNA, CDR3 protein, D gene, J gene, clone size, V gene. D genes are given only for firm matches. The size of a clone is reported for some rows only, either as once, few or many, or as a class for expanded clones.

CDR3 DNA: TGTGCCAGCAGCCAAGCTTTCATCCCCCCCGGACAGGGGGATGAAAAACTGTTTTTT; CDR3 protein: CASSQAFIPPGQGDEKLFF; D gene: TRBD1; J gene: TRBJ1-4; clone size: -; V gene: TRBV4-2
CDR3 DNA: TGCGCCAGCAGCTTGGATGCGGGGGGATCCTACGAGCAGTACTTC; CDR3 protein: CASSLDAGGSYEQYF; D gene: TRBD2; J gene: TRBJ2-7; clone size: -; V gene: TRBV5-1
CDR3 DNA: TGTGCCAGCAGCCCGAAAAGGGACACTAGACCCTTCACAGATACGCAGTATTTT; CDR3 protein: CASSPKRDTRPFTDTQYF; D gene: -; J gene: TRBJ2-3; clone size: -; V gene: TRBV7-3
CDR3 DNA: TGCGCCAGCAGCTTTTCCGCTTTTAGAGGGGGCTACTATGGCTACACCTTC; CDR3 protein: CASSFSAFRGGYYGYTF; D gene: TRBD1; J gene: TRBJ1-2; clone size: -; V gene: TRBV5-1
CDR3 DNA: TGTGCCAGCTTCGCGGGCCTAAACTATGGCTACACCTTC; CDR3 protein: CASFAGLNYGYTF; D gene: -; J gene: TRBJ1-2; clone size: -; V gene: TRBV19
CDR3 DNA: TGTGCCAGCAGCCAAGAGGTAGCGGGAGGCTACAATGAGCAGTTCTTC; CDR3 protein: CASSQEVAGGYNEQFF; D gene: TRBD2; J gene: TRBJ2-1; clone size: -; V gene: TRBV4-2
CDR3 DNA: TGTGCCAGCAGCCAAGAACGGGACGGGAGCCCAAAAGAGACCCAGTACTTC; CDR3 protein: CASSQERDGSPKETQYF; D gene: -; J gene: TRBJ2-5; clone size: medium-sized; V gene: TRBV4-2
CDR3 DNA: TGTGCCAGCAGCCGGGCTAGCGGGAGGGCCGGGGAGACCCAGTACTTC; CDR3 protein: CASSRASGRAGETQYF; D gene: TRBD2; J gene: TRBJ2-5; clone size: -; V gene: TRBV4-2
CDR3 DNA: TGTGCCAGCAGTTTGGCCCCGGACCGGGGGACCCAGTACTTC; CDR3 protein: CASSLAPDRGTQYF; D gene: -; J gene: TRBJ2-5; clone size: -; V gene: TRBV28
CDR3 DNA: TGTGCCAGCAGTATAAAAGGAGGGTACAATGAGCAGTTCTTC; CDR3 protein: CASSIKGGYNEQFF; D gene: -; J gene: TRBJ2-1; clone size: -; V gene: TRBV6-6
CDR3 DNA: TGTGCCAGCAGCTTGGGGACTCCGGGACACTATGGCTACACCTTC; CDR3 protein: CASSLGTPGHYGYTF; D gene: -; J gene: TRBJ1-2; clone size: -; V gene: TRBV12-1
CDR3 DNA: TGTGCCAGCAGTGAAACAGGGGTGCATAATCAGCCCCAGCATTTT; CDR3 protein: CASSETGVHNQPQHF; D gene: TRBD1; J gene: TRBJ1-5; clone size: -; V gene: TRBV27
CDR3 DNA: TGTGCCAGCAGAGCCGGGACAGATACGCAGTATTTT; CDR3 protein: CASRAGTDTQYF; D gene: -; J gene: TRBJ2-3; clone size: once; V gene: TRBV6-5
CDR3 DNA: TGTGCCAGCAGAGACGTAGGGGGAGCGGCCAAAAACATTCAGTACTTC; CDR3 protein: CASRDVGGAAKNIQYF; D gene: -; J gene: TRBJ2-4; clone size: -; V gene: TRBV2
CDR3 DNA: TGTGCCAGCAGCCCTGGGGCCACTGAAGCTTTCTTT; CDR3 protein: CASSPGATEAFF; D gene: -; J gene: TRBJ1-1; clone size: -; V gene: TRBV11-2
CDR3 DNA: TGTGCCAGCAGTTTATCGGGACTAGCGGATAGCACAGATACGCAGTATTTT; CDR3 protein: CASSLSGLADSTDTQYF; D gene: TRBD2; J gene: TRBJ2-3; clone size: -; V gene: TRBV28
CDR3 DNA: TGTGCCAGCAGCTTAGGTTCAGTCCAAAACATTCAGTACTTC; CDR3 protein: CASSLGSVQNIQYF; D gene: -; J gene: TRBJ2-4; clone size: -; V gene: TRBV7-9
CDR3 DNA: TGCGCCAGCAGCCCAGAAAGGGGCACTGAAGCTTTCTTT; CDR3 protein: CASSPERGTEAFF; D gene: -; J gene: TRBJ1-1; clone size: -; V gene: TRBV4-1
CDR3 DNA: TGTGCCAGCAGCCAACATTACGAGCAGTACTTC; CDR3 protein: CASSQHYEQYF; D gene: -; J gene: TRBJ2-7; clone size: -; V gene: TRBV21-1
CDR3 DNA: TGCGCCAGCAGCTTGGTAGGCAGCGGGGTCGGAGAGACCCAGTACTTC; CDR3 protein: CASSLVGSGVGETQYF; D gene: TRBD2; J gene: TRBJ2-5; clone size: -; V gene: TRBV5-1
CDR3 DNA: TGTGCCAGCAGCTTAACGGCTAGCGGGAGAGGGACAGATACGCAGTATTTT; CDR3 protein: CASSLTASGRGTDTQYF; D gene: TRBD2; J gene: TRBJ2-3; clone size: once; V gene: TRBV7-3
CDR3 DNA: TGTGCCAGCAGCGTAGACCGCGGGCGTGGGGTTAATCGGCAGTTCTTC; CDR3 protein: CASSVDRGRGVNRQFF; D gene: -; J gene: TRBJ2-1; clone size: -; V gene: TRBV9